Presented here are 18 T cell receptor beta chains from one specimen sequenced in a study of T cell repertoires in cytomegalovirus infection. TCRdb reprocessed the reads via MiXCR and lists one record per CDR3 protein. Among fewer than 950,000 distinct CDR3 sequences listed, approximately 32% were seen once. These receptors' targets are unknown. Here the sequenced sample was cultured CD8+ T cells from PBMCs, taken from culture after CMV antigen stimulation. These receptors originate from a human donor in good health (CMV status not recorded). Some clones in this sample may be carry-over from other donors' samples.

This clonotype has a handful of counts. The V call is TRBV6-2 or TRBV6-3, the J call TRBJ2-6, with 7 nucleotides matching TRBD1. Trimming removed 1 base from V and 4 bases from J; junction bases left unmatched: 10. Per germline, CDR1 MNHEY and CDR2 SVGEGT. CDR3 length: 18 amino acids. CDR3 sequence: CASSYWVGGALGANVLTF. In DNA form, the CDR3 reads TGTGCCAGCAGTTACTGGGTAGGGGGCGCCTTAGGGGCCAACGTCCTGACTTTC.

J is TRBJ2-1 and V is TRBV7-9; D possibly matches TRBD1 or TRBD2 (5 bases each). This CDR3 spans 15 amino acids. Trimming left V 7 bases short and J 9 bases short, with 22 bases between. Germline assignment: CDR1 SEHNR and CDR2 FQNEAQ (reference sequence). CDR3 residues: CASTQPGIGSSEQFF. CDR3 sequence (DNA): TGTGCCAGCACCCAACCAGGGATTGGGAGTAGTGAGCAGTTCTTC.

This clonotype was detected only a few times. The chain combines TRBV2 with TRBJ2-1, with D possibly matching TRBD1 (5 bases). The CDR3 consists of 16 residues. Trimming shortened V by 9 bases and J by 8 bases, and 26 bases separated the two germline ends. The germline gives CDR1 SNHLY, CDR2 FYNNEI. CDR3 sequence reads: CASVQGDGPLRDEQFF. The CDR3, as DNA: TGTGCCAGTGTCCAGGGTGATGGCCCCCTACGGGATGAGCAGTTCTTC.

The V and J genes are TRBV9 and TRBJ1-4, with a possible D match to TRBD1 (6 bases). Germline CDR1 reads SGDLS; CDR2 reads YYNGEE. V was cut by 3 bases and J by 6 bases, with 15 bases left in between. The CDR3 contains 15 residues. CDR3 nucleotides: TGTGCCAGCAGCGCCGCCTGGGACAAGCATGAAAAACTGTTTTTT. The encoded protein is CASSAAWDKHEKLFF.

The chain uses TRBV29-1 and TRBJ2-5; D may match TRBD1 or TRBD2 (5 bases each). The CDR3 has 12 residues. V was pared by 8 bases and J by 8 bases, with 18 bases between. CDR1 is SQVTM, CDR2 ANQGSEA, per germline. The CDR3 loop is CSPRGGEGTQYF. CDR3 bases: TGCAGCCCCCGGGGCGGAGAGGGAACCCAGTACTTC. Based on the CDR3 plus reference TRBV29-1 and TRBJ2-5, the full variable domain is SAVISQKPSRDICQRGTSLTIQCQVDSQVTMMFWYRQQPGQSLTLIATANQGSEATYESGFVIDKFPISRPNLTFSTLTVSNMSPEDSSIYLCSPRGGEGTQYFGPGTRLLVL.

The rearrangement joins TRBV5-6 to TRBJ1-2, with no clear D. The germline gives CDR1 SGHDT, CDR2 YYEEEE. Trimming took 2 bases from V and 6 from J, leaving 11 bases between them. The CDR3 spans 13 residues. CDR3 sequence: CASSFSAVDGYTF. The CDR3 DNA sequence: TGTGCCAGCAGCTTCTCAGCGGTGGATGGCTACACCTTC.

The chain carries TRBV28 and TRBJ2-3; 8 nucleotides line up with TRBD2. The V and J ends lost 8 bases and 7 bases, in that order; junction bases with no gene match: 17. CDR1 is MDHEN and CDR2 is SYDVKM in the germline V gene. The CDR3 loop spans 16 amino acids. The CDR3 loop reads CASSTGQRGRTNTQYF. The CDR3 nucleotides read TGTGCCAGCTCCACGGGCCAGCGGGGGCGCACGAATACGCAGTATTTT.

Only a few counts were recorded for this clonotype. The genes are TRBV7-9 and TRBJ2-7, with 9 bases identical to TRBD1. The CDR3 is made up of 17 amino acids. V was pared by 5 bases and J by 6 bases, with 17 bases of the junction left unmatched. CDR1 and CDR2 (germline): SEHNR, FQNEAQ (reference sequence). As DNA, the CDR3 is TGTGCCAGCAGCCCCCAGGACAGGGGAGGGTTCGGCGGCGAGCAGTACTTC. Translating it yields CASSPQDRGGFGGEQYF.

The chain is built from TRBV9 and TRBJ2-2, with D perhaps TRBD2 (5 bases). Deletions cut 1 base from V and 6 bases from J, with 16 bases between. Germline V gene sequence: CDR1 SGDLS, CDR2 YYNGEE. CDR3 length equals 16 residues. CDR3 nucleotide sequence: TGTGCCAGCAGCGTACTCCGGGATCCGGTGTCCGGGGAGCTGTTTTTT. This translates into CASSVLRDPVSGELFF.

V gene TRBV18 combines with J gene TRBJ2-7, with D perhaps matching TRBD1 (6 bases). The CDR3 covers 14 residues. V was pared by 5 bases and J by 0 bases, with 11 bases between. Germline lookup yields CDR1 KGHSH and CDR2 LQKENI. The CDR3 DNA reads TGTGCCAGCTCAGGATGGGGGCTCTCCTACGAGCAGTACTTC. This gives the protein CASSGWGLSYEQYF.

This clonotype was detected only a few times. The chain has TRBV20-1 and TRBJ2-7; D gene uncertain. Germline-derived CDR1 and CDR2 are DFQATT and SNEGSKA (reference sequence). The CDR3 loop spans 13 amino acids. The V end lost 2 bases, the J end lost 6 bases, and 14 bases lay between the germline ends. The CDR3 DNA follows: TGCAGTGCTAGACTCGTAACTATGCGCGAGCAGTACTTC. It specifies CSARLVTMREQYF.

This chain uses TRBV19 with TRBJ1-1; possible D gene TRBD1, 5 bases. The CDR3 extends over 16 amino acids. V lost 3 bases and J lost 0, with 14 bases in between. The germline CDR1 and CDR2 sequences are LNHDA and SQIVND (reference sequence). The CDR3 sequence is CASSIPLGHLNTEAFF. CDR3 nucleotide sequence: TGTGCCAGTAGTATTCCCCTTGGACACTTGAACACTGAAGCTTTCTTT.

This clonotype occurred a few times. The chain joins TRBV12-3 or TRBV12-4 to TRBJ1-1; 8 bases agree with TRBD1. Trimming removed 5 bases from V and 13 bases from J; junction bases left unmatched: 12. CDR3 size: 13 residues. The CDR3 is CASSLPGQDSFFF. CDR3 in DNA: TGTGCCAGCAGTCTCCCGGGACAGGATAGTTTTTTCTTT.

This clonotype was recorded at least ten times. This chain uses TRBV12-3 or TRBV12-4 with TRBJ2-3, with D tentatively TRBD1 (6 bases). This CDR3 is built from 16 residues. Trimming shortened V by 7 bases and J by 0 bases, and 17 bases separated the two germline ends. CDR3 residues: CASIPGQPTSTDTQYF. The CDR3 region has the DNA TGTGCCAGCATTCCGGGACAACCTACTAGCACAGATACGCAGTATTTT.

Remarks on this clonotype: One end of the junction is discordant with germline, which a read error may explain. This chain joins TRBV7-7 and TRBJ2-2, with a weak D call TRBD1 (5 bases). Germline loops: CDR1 SSHAT, CDR2 FNYEAQ (reference sequence). This CDR3 is built from 14 residues. The CDR3 reads CASSLGPDTRELFF. In nucleotides, the CDR3 is TGTGCTAGCAGCTTAGGACCGGACACCAGGGAGCTGTTTTTT.

To note about this clonotype: At one end, the junction sequence differs from germline, possibly due to a read error. The chain is built from TRBV7-3 and TRBJ2-3; D not certain. The CDR3 is 18 amino acids. Germline values: CDR1 SGHTA, CDR2 FQGTGA. CDR3 nucleotides: TGTACCAGCAGCTTAACATGGGAAGACCCTCGGGCTACAGATACGCAGTATTTT. It translates to CTSSLTWEDPRATDTQYF.

This clonotype was found many times. The chain employs TRBV7-2 and TRBJ2-1, with 11 bases fitting TRBD2. V gave up 3 bases and J gave up 6 bases; unmatched junction bases: 4. Per the germline V gene, CDR1 is SGHTA and CDR2 is FQGNSA. This CDR3 is 15 amino acids long. The CDR3 here is CASSLLAGGPNEQFF. The CDR3 DNA is TGTGCCAGCAGCTTGTTAGCGGGGGGGCCCAATGAGCAGTTCTTC.

The J gene is TRBJ1-1, the V gene TRBV2; D is possibly TRBD1 (5 bases). This CDR3 has 15 residues. Trimming took 7 bases from V and 5 from J, leaving 20 bases between them. CDR1 is SNHLY, CDR2 FYNNEI, per germline. CDR3 coding DNA: TGTGCCAGCAAGGAGACCAGGGTGAGAAGGACTGAAGCTTTCTTT. Protein product: CASKETRVRRTEAFF.